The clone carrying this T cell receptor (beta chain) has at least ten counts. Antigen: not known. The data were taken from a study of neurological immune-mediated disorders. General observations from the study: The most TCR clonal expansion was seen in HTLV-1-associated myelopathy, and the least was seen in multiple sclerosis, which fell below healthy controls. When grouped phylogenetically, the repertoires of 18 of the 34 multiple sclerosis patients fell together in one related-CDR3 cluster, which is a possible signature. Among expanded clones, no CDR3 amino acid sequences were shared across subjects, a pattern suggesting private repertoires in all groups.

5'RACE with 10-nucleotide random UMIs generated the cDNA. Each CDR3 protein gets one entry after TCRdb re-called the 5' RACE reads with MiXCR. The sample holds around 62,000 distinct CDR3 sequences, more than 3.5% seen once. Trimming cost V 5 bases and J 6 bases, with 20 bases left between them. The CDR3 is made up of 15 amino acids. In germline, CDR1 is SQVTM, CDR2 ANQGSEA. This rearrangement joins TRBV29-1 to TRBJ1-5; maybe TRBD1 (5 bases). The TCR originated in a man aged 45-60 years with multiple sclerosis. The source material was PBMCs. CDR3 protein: CSVSGVGDPGQPQHF. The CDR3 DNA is TGCAGCGTTTCCGGCGTGGGGGACCCCGGTCAGCCCCAGCATTTT.